This T cell receptor beta chain was profiled in a study of OX40 agonist ivuxolimab in advanced cancers. Study-level information: Having had anti-PD-1, anti-PD-L1 or anti-CTLA-4 therapy before was allowed, and 40% to 45% had some. Study-wide findings and caveats: Nonresponders included some who also had low normalized T-cell clonal expansion. Partial responders receiving 0.1-3.0 mg/kg showed among the lowest clonal expansion.

Comment on this clone: Its target is not known.

The CDR3 length is 13 residues. Germline CDR1 is SQVTM and CDR2 is ANQGSEA. Unmatched junction bases numbered 5, after V lost 7 bases and J lost 3 bases. Data came from immunoSEQ multiplex PCR; TCRdb stores just in-frame clones and leaves some out. The table has some 73,000 clones, 65% to 90% seen once; the top ten hold 0.6% to 0.8%. The V and J genes are TRBV29-1 and TRBJ2-2, with 7 bases lining up with TRBD2. The TCR was taken from an adult with an advanced solid tumor such as melanoma, head and neck, liver or kidney cancer. The material was CD4+ or CD8+ T cells sorted from blood, obtained in a trial of the OX40 agonist ivuxolimab. CDR3 nucleotides: TGCAGCGCGGATCGGGGGGACACCGGGGAGCTGTTTTTT. Protein sequence: CSADRGDTGELFF.